The sequence of this TCR beta chain was determined in a study of cytomegalovirus exposure and HLA in healthy donors (dated by TCRdb to 2016 to 2017). Looking at the study overall: In an earlier analysis of 550 to 750 of the donors, less than 350 Gb of sequence data and 90 million to 120 million unique TCR beta sequences from about 179 million T cells were reported. Around 320 gigabases of sequencing data and roughly 90 million unique TCR sequences were included in an early release covering roughly 600 HLA-typed donors. Of the roughly 410 genotyped donors, 80% to 90% were placed in the genetic ancestry cluster associated with self-reported Caucasian donors. The study was designed to test whether signatures of past pathogen exposure could be identified by cataloging public T cell receptors. The T cell repertoires of 670 or so subjects were profiled by immunosequencing and related to cytomegalovirus serostatus. In addition to the first cohort of approximately 670 subjects, a separate validation cohort of 120 different subjects was used. High-throughput TCR immunosequencing, statistical association of individual TCRs with disease status, and machine learning were combined to predict cytomegalovirus infection status. A later analysis re-examined previously published TCR beta repertoires from just over 650 donors and added high-resolution HLA genotyping to investigate patterns of TCR occurrence. In the later analysis, no new phenotypic data were used to find candidate immune exposures; instead, reliance was placed on TCR beta sequences and their occurrence across donors. An earlier analysis of roughly 580 of the donors used high-throughput TCR beta sequencing to judge whether each TCR beta V gene segment behaved as functional or pseudogenic. Donor age, sex, ethnicity and CMV serostatus were compiled together with the repertoire data. A later genetic analysis took genome-wide SNP genotypes for 398 of the 666 donors and used that subset as a discovery cohort. All discovery cohort repertoires had been generated on a single sequencing platform. HLA typing included class I and class II loci at four-digit resolution. Typing coverage differed by locus: A, B, C, DRB1 and DQB1 were typed in about 629-630 donors, DQA1 in about 510, DPA1 in 600 to 610, and DPB1 in just under 490. About five DR-DQ haplotypes were treated as single units for association and clustering because of strong linkage in the cohort. Among some 400 genotyped donors of the cohort, an average of about 240,000 unique TCR beta nucleotide sequences was sequenced per donor, of which about 18% were non-productive.

V is reduced by 6 bases and J by 5 bases, leaving a spacing of 17 bases between them. Measured from the cysteine to the phenylalanine, the CDR3 is 15 residues long. Just CDR3 DNA is preserved here, 45 bases in frame from base 1. From a lookup of the germline V gene, CDR1 and CDR2 are MNHNS and SASEGT. The cohort was made up of 650 to 700 healthy bone marrow donors. Cohort members were all nominally healthy when sampled, although unrecorded immune exposures were likely present. The donor tested CMV seronegative and was one of the 352 seronegative cohort members. A peripheral blood sample was provided by each donor, and peripheral blood mononuclear cells were used for TCR beta sequencing. The Qiagen DNeasy Blood Extraction Kit was used to extract genomic DNA from the blood cell samples. Libraries were built with the immunoSEQ multiplex PCR assay. For the multiplex PCR, a mixture combining 60 forward primers for TCR Vbeta segments and 13 reverse primers for TCR Jbeta segments was used. Amplification of the CDR3 region of rearranged TCR beta genes was performed with a multiplex PCR assay on genomic DNA. The Illumina HiSeq System was used to sequence the amplified TCR beta libraries as 87-base-pair reads. On the authors' methods: A later analysis counted approximately 84 million unique TCR beta chains across the approximately 700 repertoires, and 9 million to 14 million of these chains were shared by at least two donors. To remove PCR and sequencing errors, raw reads were error-corrected and collapsed into unique sequences using a nearest-neighbor algorithm that merged closely related sequences. To assign V, D and J gene segments, CDR3 sequences were aligned to IMGT reference sequences. For a sequence to be retained, at least a six-nucleotide match to both a V gene segment and a J gene segment was required. Rearrangements were classified as productive when the CDR3 lacked stop codons and remained in frame with V and J, and all other rearrangements were classified as non-productive. Following IMGT convention, CDR3 was defined as the stretch from the second conserved V-encoded cysteine to the conserved J-encoded phenylalanine. Sequences without an unambiguous match to a single V gene segment were excluded from the earlier analysis of 587 of the donors. In an earlier analysis of approximately 500 of the donors, a V segment was called functional when productive rearrangements were above 56.7%, and segregating when the standard deviation between donors exceeded 5%. A statistical classification framework was developed to diagnose cytomegalovirus status using the catalog of TCR beta chain sequences. In a later analysis, TCR nucleotide sequences were compared against IMGT/GENE-DB human TR gene sequences so that V and J genes could be assigned. The TCRdist pipeline was used in a later analysis to assign CDR3 sequences and most-parsimonious VDJ recombination scenarios. In a later analysis, each TCR beta chain was defined by its CDR3 amino acid sequence together with its V-gene family, and reads lacking a unique V-gene family were excluded. As a way to deal with suspected cross-contamination and a sequencing artifact, a later analysis dropped 640 or so nucleotide sequences that were highly shared and had low generation probability. In a later analysis, a clonal expansion index for each public chain was calculated from normalized within-repertoire ranks of inferred template counts. A later analysis computed generation probabilities with a VDJ recombination model fitted to out-of-frame rearrangements, and checked the results against IGoR. In a later analysis, TCR-TCR, TCR-HLA and TCR-CMV co-occurrence was scored with hypergeometric tests, and a repertoire-size bias correction was applied to TCR pairs. To estimate false discovery rates, a later analysis permuted the HLA or CMV assignments 20 times. In a later analysis, co-occurring TCRs were grouped using DBSCAN, and TCRdist sequence similarity was added for clustering within HLA-allele-positive subsets. For co-occurrence clustering, repertoires with fewer than 30,000 or more than 120,000 public chains were excluded, along with five repertoires with anomalous nucleotide sharing. Entries here come from immuneACCESS through TCRdb and include only in-frame sequences with V and J called. Some clones fail to appear in such tables; in the studies checked, an unresolved V gene covers under half of the shortfall, and the cause of the remainder is unknown. That table is the source of V, J and clone size, and D and trimming were worked out from the DNA. In this sample the table shows about 130,000 clones, approximately 80% of which occur a single time. The top ten clonotypes cover around 3.6% of the sample.

What the authors observed across the whole study: In a later analysis, several top co-occurrence clusters were reported to appear linked to parvovirus B19, influenza, CMV and Epstein-Barr virus. Across donors, most TCR sequences were observed very rarely, whereas some public TCRs were present in many individuals. A later analysis associated roughly 17,000 TCR beta sequences with specific HLA alleles at a false discovery rate of 0.05. According to a later analysis, TCR association rates differed among HLA loci, with DRB1 alleles showing the most associated TCRs and HLA-C alleles showing the fewest. The only immune exposure information available for the cohort was CMV serostatus. The study gave a list of around 170 TCR beta chains associated with cytomegalovirus. Because HLA typing was missing for some donors at each locus, association tests included only the typed subset. Correlated functional status among segregating V segments might be attributable to linkage disequilibrium, but an unknown experimental factor could not be ruled out. V-gene and J-gene trimming of TCR beta chains was associated with a missense DCLRE1C variant in a later genetic analysis, and the association was replicated in an independent cohort. Some IMGT-functional V segments, including TRBV6-2 and TRBV6-3, could not be distinguished by the 87-base-pair reads and were therefore excluded. In vitro tests confirmed that a few of the cytomegalovirus-associated TCR beta chains recognize cytomegalovirus antigens. Cytomegalovirus status was reported to be diagnosed by the classifier with high specificity and sensitivity in both the original and validation cohorts. A later analysis found that HLA-associated TCR beta chains were more clonally expanded and had lower generation probabilities than equally common non-associated chains. Strong co-occurrence of HLA alleles, especially DR and DQ, made assigning TCR associations to individual alleles difficult. In an earlier analysis of around 600 of the donors, most TCR beta V segments were observed in productive rearrangements about 90% or about 30% of the time, broadly matching IMGT annotations. The earlier analysis of some 540 of the donors excluded roughly 17 rarely observed V segments, including chromosome 9 orphons, because counts were too low. In a later genetic analysis, fewer N-insertions in productive TCRs were reported among donors in an Asian-associated ancestry cluster than the 666-donor mean. Roughly uniform sequencing depth across donors was assumed in presence/absence analyses, although this assumption may not hold. A group of highly shared sequence variants was considered likely to be a technical artifact of the sequencing pipeline. A further reported finding was that TCR beta sequences accurately predicted the HLA-A and HLA-B alleles for most subjects in the first cohort. It was suggested by the authors that the approach could potentially be generalized to other disease states and immunological phenotypes. Most CMV-associated TCR beta chains appeared to be HLA-restricted in a later analysis, and the HLA associations seemed to be driven largely by CMV exposure. The cohort was sequenced for TCR beta chains only, and without alpha or paired-chain data the features that could be detected were limited.

Points on this clone: This receptor's antigen is unknown. The input lacks base qualities; no much larger clone sits a single base away.

This clonotype originated in a middle-aged woman in good health and CMV-seronegative. Sequencing was done on a sample of PBMCs. The sequence joins TRBV6-1 to TRBJ1-5; a tentative D match to TRBD1 spans 5 bases. The CDR3 amino acid sequence is: CASRRYLRDDQPQHF. The nucleotides are TGTGCCAGCAGGAGATACCTCAGGGATGATCAGCCCCAGCATTTT.